This is a list of T cell receptor beta chains from one sample in a study of T cells in Graves' hyperthyroidism and ophthalmopathy. TCRdb recomputed calls from the multiplex PCR reads with MiXCR, one row per CDR3 protein. Of about half a million distinct CDR3 sequences in the sample, 15% to 20% are singletons; the top ten hold roughly 47%. The sequencing sample was made of blood. These receptor sequences come from a man between 35 and 55 years old with Graves' ophthalmopathy. Each CDR3 is given with its conserved first and last residue. D genes are given only for firm matches. For some rows the clone size is stated as once, few or many, or as a class when expanded; others skip it.

j_gene,d_gene,abundance,v_gene,CDR3nt,CDR3aa
TRBJ1-1,-,-,TRBV19,TGTGCCAGTAGACGACGCACTGAAGCTTTCTTT,CASRRRTEAFF
TRBJ1-1,TRBD1,many,TRBV3-1,TGTGCCAGCAGCCAAGAGCTTGTTTTCAGGGGGAGGGCTGAAGCTTTCTTT,CASSQELVFRGRAEAFF
TRBJ2-7,-,many,TRBV12-3/TRBV12-4,TGTGCCAGCACCCCCCGGGCAGGGGTCTCCTACGAGCAGTACTTC,CASTPRAGVSYEQYF
TRBJ2-1,TRBD1,-,TRBV30,TGTGCCGGACAGGGGTCCTACAATGAGCAGTTCTTC,CAGQGSYNEQFF
TRBJ1-1,-,many,TRBV24-1,TGTGCCACCAGTGATAGCTTGAACACTGAAGCTTTCTTT,CATSDSLNTEAFF
TRBJ2-3,-,-,TRBV24-1,TGTGCCACCAGTCGGCAGGGGGATACGCAGTATTTT,CATSRQGDTQYF
TRBJ2-7,-,many,TRBV20-1,TGCAGTGCTAGAGCCCCGGGACCCTCTTTGGGGGAGCAGTACTTC,CSARAPGPSLGEQYF
TRBJ1-6,TRBD1,-,TRBV9,TGTGCCAGCAGCCCAAAGGGACAGGCGAGCTCCTATAATTCACCCCTCCACTTT,CASSPKGQASSYNSPLHF
TRBJ2-7,-,many,TRBV5-1,TGCGCCAGCAGCTTGGGGGACACCGGCCGCGAGCAGTACTTC,CASSLGDTGREQYF
TRBJ2-2,-,-,TRBV7-2,TGTGCCAGCAGCTTAGAGTCGGGGAACACCGGGGAGCTGTTTTTT,CASSLESGNTGELFF
TRBJ2-5,-,few,TRBV19,TGTGCCAGTAGTATAGACGGAGGGACAGAAGAGACCCAGTACTTC,CASSIDGGTEETQYF
TRBJ2-3,TRBD2,-,TRBV24-1,TGTGCCACCAGTGATTTCCGGACTAGCGGGCGCACAGATACGCAGTATTTT,CATSDFRTSGRTDTQYF
TRBJ1-5,TRBD1,-,TRBV25-1,TGTGCCAGCAGGACAGGGGGTAATCAGCCCCAGCATTTT,CASRTGGNQPQHF
TRBJ2-7,TRBD2,-,TRBV4-3,TGCGCCAGCAGCCAAGTCGGGACTAGCGGGAGGGCCGGTTACGAGCAGTACTTC,CASSQVGTSGRAGYEQYF
TRBJ2-1,TRBD2,-,TRBV24-1,TGTGCCACCAGTGATGCGGGACTAGCGGTTCCTGAGCAGTTCTTC,CATSDAGLAVPEQFF
TRBJ2-2,TRBD2,many,TRBV11-2,TGTGCCAGCAGCTTGGCCTCCCCCGCGGCACTAGCGGGAGTAAGCACCGGGGAGCTGTTTTTT,CASSLASPAALAGVSTGELFF
TRBJ2-1,-,few,TRBV6-2/TRBV6-3,TGTGCCAGCAGGACCCCGGGGGGCGTCGGCAACAATGAGCAGTTCTTC,CASRTPGGVGNNEQFF
TRBJ2-7,TRBD2,many,TRBV2,TGTGCCAGCTCCTCGGGACTAACCTACGAGCAGTACTTC,CASSSGLTYEQYF
TRBJ2-1,TRBD2,-,TRBV6-2/TRBV6-3,TGTGCCAGCAGGCATCCTGGACTAGCGGTCTATGAGCAGTTCTTC,CASRHPGLAVYEQFF
TRBJ2-3,TRBD1,many,TRBV6-1,TGTGCCAGCTCCGAAGGGGGCGGCACAGATACGCAGTATTTT,CASSEGGGTDTQYF
TRBJ1-2,-,-,TRBV9,TGTGCCAGCAGCGTAGGAGGAGGCAACTATGGCTACACCTTC,CASSVGGGNYGYTF
TRBJ1-4,TRBD1,-,TRBV11-2,TGTGCCAGCAGCTTGGGACAGGCAACTAATGAAAAACTGTTTTTT,CASSLGQATNEKLFF
TRBJ1-1,-,-,TRBV19,TGTGCCAGTAGGTCAGGGACCACTGAAGCTTTCTTT,CASRSGTTEAFF
TRBJ1-2,-,few,TRBV30,TGTGCCTGGAGCGCCAGGCAGGGTGCCTATGGCTACACCTTC,CAWSARQGAYGYTF
TRBJ1-5,TRBD1,many,TRBV18,TGTGCCAGCTCACCCTCGACAGGGCTTCAGCCCCAGCATTTT,CASSPSTGLQPQHF
TRBJ1-6,TRBD1,-,TRBV5-1,TGCGCCAGCAGCTTGAGTTACAGGGGGGAATCTCGCACCTATAATTCACCCCTCCACTTT,CASSLSYRGESRTYNSPLHF
TRBJ1-2,-,many,TRBV2,TGTGCCAGCACAGTAAGCTCCGTATCCTATGGCTACACCTTC,CASTVSSVSYGYTF
TRBJ2-1,TRBD2,-,TRBV20-1,TGCAGTGCTAGGGGACTAGCGGGAGAGCATGAGCAGTTCTTC,CSARGLAGEHEQFF
TRBJ2-7,TRBD2,many,TRBV6-1,TGTGCCAGCAGTGTATCCGGGACTAGCGGGGGGGACTACGAGCAGTACTTC,CASSVSGTSGGDYEQYF
TRBJ2-6,-,-,TRBV4-1,TGCGCCAGCAGCCGCGGACAGTCCTCTGGGGCCAACGTCCTGACTTTC,CASSRGQSSGANVLTF
TRBJ2-5,-,many,TRBV12-3/TRBV12-4,TGTGCCAGCAGCGGGGACCCCTCGAGGCAAGAGACCCAGTACTTC,CASSGDPSRQETQYF
TRBJ1-1,-,-,TRBV4-3,TGCGCCAGCAGCCAAGCCCCTTCCGCTAACACTGAAGCTTTCTTT,CASSQAPSANTEAFF
TRBJ2-1,-,-,TRBV10-1,TGCGCCAGCAGGGCCCGTTTAGTAGCGGCATCCTACAATGAGCAGTTCTTC,CASRARLVAASYNEQFF
TRBJ2-5,-,many,TRBV7-2,TGTGCCAGCAGCTTATTAGAGGGAGAGACCCAGTACTTC,CASSLLEGETQYF
TRBJ2-5,TRBD2,few,TRBV5-6,TGTGCCAGCAGCTTGGTCGGGGGGGCGAAAGAGACCCAGTACTTC,CASSLVGGAKETQYF
TRBJ2-1,TRBD2,many,TRBV7-8,TGTGCCAGCAGCTTCGATAGCGGGAGGGCCCTCTCCTACAATGAGCAGTTCTTC,CASSFDSGRALSYNEQFF
TRBJ1-1,-,-,TRBV19,TGTGCCAGTAGTATGAGAGGGAGTAACACTGAAGCTTTCTTT,CASSMRGSNTEAFF
TRBJ2-2,-,-,TRBV4-3,TGCGCCAGCAGCCAAGATTCCTGGCTAGCAGAAGGGGAGCTGTTTTTT,CASSQDSWLAEGELFF
TRBJ1-4,-,many,TRBV6-1,TGTGCCAGCAGGCCCTCGGGGGTCGGTGAAAAACTGTTTTTT,CASRPSGVGEKLFF
TRBJ2-5,-,-,TRBV7-2,TGTGCCAGCAGCGGGCCCGGGGAGACCCAGTACTTC,CASSGPGETQYF
TRBJ2-1,-,few,TRBV19,TGTGCCAGTAAGGCAGGGACGGAGTACAATGAGCAGTTCTTC,CASKAGTEYNEQFF